This passage covers 13 T cell receptor beta chains from one sample sequenced in a study of glioma-infiltrating T cells after dendritic cell vaccination. Generated by immunoSEQ multiplex PCR, the TCRdb table keeps only in-frame clones and is missing some. The sample holds roughly 60,000 clones, approximately 86% seen once. Time point noted: after dendritic cell vaccination, including at tumor progression/relapse. The sequences come from blood, collected after dendritic cell vaccination. These receptor sequences come from a human donor with glioblastoma.

The chain joins TRBV27 to TRBJ2-2; 9 nucleotides align to TRBD2. J gave up 2 bases and V 6 bases, and 13 bases lay outside the gene matches. CDR1 MNHEY and CDR2 SMNVEV come from the germline V gene (reference sequence). The CDR3 is 18 residues long. The CDR3: CASSWRSGAGGNTGELFF. CDR3 in DNA: TGTGCCAGCAGCTGGCGCTCCGGAGCGGGGGGCAACACCGGGGAGCTGTTTTTT.

The CDR3 nucleotides are TGTGCCAGCAGCGCCCTACAGGGCTCGAATGGCTACACCTTC. Translated, it gives CASSALQGSNGYTF. The chain has TRBV9 and TRBJ1-2; a weak D match, TRBD1 (6 bases). The CDR3 has 14 residues. CDR1 and CDR2 (germline): SGDLS, YYNGEE. V lost 3 bases and J lost 6, with 15 bases in between. The full variable domain, its missing parts supplied by reference TRBV9 and TRBJ1-2, is DSGVTQTPKHLITATGQRVTLRCSPRSGDLSVYWYQQSLDQGLQFLIQYYNGEERAKGNILERFSAQQFPDLHSELNLSSLELGDSALYFCASSALQGSNGYTFGSGTRLTVV.

Comment on this clone: A junction boundary mismatches the germline segment, possibly from a read error. This rearrangement joins TRBV7-7 to TRBJ1-2; TRBD1 is a possible D gene (5 bases). Germline V gene lookup returns CDR1 SSHAT and CDR2 FNYEAQ (reference sequence). The length of the CDR3 is 15 residues. CDR3 nucleotide sequence: TGTGCTAGCAGCACATGGACATCCTATAACTATGGCTACACCTTC. Residues: CASSTWTSYNYGYTF.

V and J are TRBV20-1 and TRBJ2-7, with D possibly TRBD2 on 5 matching bases. V was cut by 5 bases and J by 5 bases, with 10 bases left in between. Germline CDR1 is DFQATT and CDR2 is SNEGSKA (reference sequence). The CDR3 is 11 residues long. CDR3 protein: CSAVGVHEQYF. In nucleotides, the CDR3 is TGCAGTGCTGTCGGGGTTCACGAGCAGTACTTC.

The rearrangement links TRBV30 to TRBJ1-1, with 7 bases fitting TRBD1. The germline V gene has CDR1 GTSNPN and CDR2 SVGIG (reference sequence). The CDR3 spans 16 residues. Trimming removed 2 bases from V and 5 bases from J; junction bases left unmatched: 14. The CDR3 DNA sequence: TGTGCCTGGAGTCCACGCTCGACAGGGCGTTGGACTGAAGCTTTCTTT. Encoded protein: CAWSPRSTGRWTEAFF.

V is TRBV10-3 and J is TRBJ1-4; D unresolved. This CDR3 comprises 13 residues. The ends were cut back, 3 bases at V and 4 bases at J, with 6 bases in the middle. Germline V CDR1 and CDR2: ENHRY, SYGVKD. The DNA for the CDR3 is TGTGCCATCAGTGACAGAAATAATGAAAAACTGTTTTTT. The encoded protein is CAISDRNNEKLFF.

This chain connects TRBV7-2 to TRBJ2-5; D is ambiguous. Deletions cut 5 bases from V and 3 bases from J, with 4 bases between. The CDR3 runs 11 residues. Germline assignment: CDR1 SGHTA and CDR2 FQGNSA. This CDR3 reads CASSPKETQYF. The CDR3 DNA reads TGTGCCAGCAGCCCCAAAGAGACCCAGTACTTC. Looking up the rest from reference TRBV7-2 and TRBJ2-5 gives the full variable domain: GAGVSQSPSNKVTEKGKDVELRCDPISGHTALYWYRQSLGQGLEFLIYFQGNSAPDKSGLPSDRFSAERTGGSVSTLTIQRTQQEDSAVYLCASSPKETQYFGPGTRLLVL.

The chain has TRBV7-9 and TRBJ2-5; TRBD2 might be the D (6 bases). CDR3 length: 14 residues. The germline V gene has CDR1 SEHNR and CDR2 FQNEAQ (reference sequence). V lost 11 bases and J lost 7, with 23 bases in between. CDR3 nucleotide sequence: TGTGCCGTCGGGTCAGCTAGCAGGAGGGGGACCCAGTACTTC. This sequence encodes CAVGSASRRGTQYF. The entire variable domain, with the rest obtained from reference TRBV7-9 and TRBJ2-5, is as follows: DTGVSQNPRHKITKRGQNVTFRCDPISEHNRLYWYRQTLGQGPEFLTYFQNEAQLEKSRLLSDRFSAERPKGSFSTLEIQRTEQGDSAMYLCAVGSASRRGTQYFGPGTRLLVL.

The rearrangement joins TRBV4-3 to TRBJ1-5; D perhaps matches TRBD1 (6 bases). This CDR3 contains 15 residues. V lost 0 bases and J lost 7, with 13 bases in between. Germline V gene sequence: CDR1 LGHNA, CDR2 YSLEER. The CDR3 DNA reads TGCGCCAGCAGCCAAGATGGAGGAAGGGGGCAGCCCCAGCATTTT. Translation gives CASSQDGGRGQPQHF.

The CDR3, as DNA: TGCGCCAGCAGCTCCGGAGGGGCGTCCCATGAGCAGTTCTTC. Protein: CASSSGGASHEQFF. The V gene is TRBV5-1, the J gene TRBJ2-1; weak D call: TRBD2 (6 bases). Germline V CDR1 and CDR2: SGHRS, YFSETQ. The CDR3 is 14 residues long. V gave up 3 bases and J gave up 8 bases, with 15 bases separating them.

J is TRBJ1-1 and V is TRBV4-1; D uncertain. The CDR3 consists of 14 residues. The V gene lost 0 bases and the J gene lost 6 bases, with 11 bases spanning the gap. Per the germline V gene, CDR1 is MGHRA and CDR2 is YSYEKL. CDR3 DNA sequence: TGCGCCAGCAGCCAAGAAGGCGGGCTATCTGAAGCTTTCTTT. Residues: CASSQEGGLSEAFF.

The chain has TRBV5-4 and TRBJ2-2; 10 nucleotides line up with TRBD2. The CDR3 is made up of 16 amino acids. The junction had 4 bases not matched to a gene; V was cut back by 4 bases and J by 1 base. Germline CDR1 SGHNT, CDR2 YYREEE (reference sequence). CDR3: CASSPASGGNTGELFF. CDR3 in DNA: TGTGCCAGCAGCCCGGCTAGCGGGGGGAACACCGGGGAGCTGTTTTTT.

The chain uses TRBV7-2 and TRBJ1-2; D not certain. This CDR3 region has 13 residues. CDR1 SGHTA and CDR2 FQGNSA come from the germline V gene. V lost 2 bases to trimming and J lost 7 bases, with 11 bases between them. CDR3 coding DNA: TGTGCCAGCAGCTTATCAGAGGGTTTTGGCTACACCTTC. It specifies CASSLSEGFGYTF.